A single sample gave rise to the 21 T cell receptor beta chains below, sequenced in a study of T cell responses to AZD1222 COVID-19 vaccine. Some clones are missing from TCRdb's copy, which holds only in-frame ones; the method was immunoSEQ multiplex PCR. The sample includes about 160,000 clones, about 92% of them seen just once. Sample: peripheral blood, taken on day 0 of MenACWY control vaccination. The receptors stem from an adult in good health.

J is TRBJ2-3 and V is TRBV28; D ambiguous. The CDR3 runs to 11 residues. V was pared by 2 bases and J by 7 bases, with 4 bases between. The germline CDR1 and CDR2 sequences are MDHEN and SYDVKM. CDR3 amino acids: CASSLKYTQYF. The CDR3 coding sequence is TGTGCCAGCAGTTTAAAGTATACGCAGTATTTT.

This clone was observed a few times. This sequence joins TRBV5-1 and TRBJ1-5, with D possibly being TRBD1 (6 bases). Germline V lookup: CDR1 SGHRS, CDR2 YFSETQ. This CDR3 region has 18 residues. The ends were cut back, 0 bases at V and 1 base at J, with 17 bases in the middle. The CDR3 sequence: CASSLAQGGLESNQPQHF. DNA of the CDR3: TGCGCCAGCAGCTTGGCACAGGGCGGTTTGGAAAGCAATCAGCCCCAGCATTTT.

The rearrangement uses TRBV11-3 and TRBJ1-4, with TRBD1 matching 8 bases. Germline CDR1 and CDR2: SGHNT and YENEEA. V shed 5 bases and J 8 bases; nucleotides not matched to a gene: 10. CDR3 length: 15 amino acids. The CDR3 reads CASSLRQGTREKLFF. In DNA form, the CDR3 reads TGTGCCAGCAGCCTAAGACAGGGGACGAGAGAAAAACTGTTTTTT.

V is TRBV5-1 and J is TRBJ2-5; D perhaps matches TRBD1 (6 bases). This CDR3 is built from 16 residues. CDR1 and CDR2 (germline): SGHRS, YFSETQ. Trimming took off 2 bases at V and 2 bases at J, with 16 bases between the two ends. The CDR3 coding sequence is TGCGCCAGCAGCTTTACTTTAAGTAGGGGGCAAGAGACCCAGTACTTC. It yields the protein CASSFTLSRGQETQYF.

J is TRBJ2-1 and V is TRBV2; a weak D match, TRBD1 (5 bases). The CDR3 totals 16 residues. Germline values: CDR1 SNHLY, CDR2 FYNNEI. V was pared by 4 bases and J by 5 bases, with 18 bases between. The CDR3 DNA sequence: TGTGCCAGCAGTGCCTATTGGACACAGGAAGACAATGAGCAGTTCTTC. Amino acid sequence: CASSAYWTQEDNEQFF.

This chain uses TRBV5-1 with TRBJ1-1; D remains ambiguous. The V end lost 7 bases, the J end lost 1 base, and 8 bases lay between the germline ends. Germline values: CDR1 SGHRS, CDR2 YFSETQ. The CDR3 has 12 residues. The CDR3 region has the DNA TGCGCCAGCGGACCAGGGAACACTGAAGCTTTCTTT. Protein sequence: CASGPGNTEAFF.

The chain links TRBV4-3 to TRBJ1-1, with D unclear. The V and J ends lost 1 base and 4 bases respectively, with 10 bases between them. The length of the CDR3 is 14 residues. Germline V CDR1 and CDR2: LGHNA, YSLEER. This CDR3 reads CASSQVVVSTEAFF. The CDR3 bases are TGCGCCAGCAGCCAAGTTGTGGTTAGCACTGAAGCTTTCTTT.

The V call is TRBV19, the J call TRBJ2-3; 8 nucleotides align to TRBD2. Germline-derived CDR1 and CDR2 are LNHDA and SQIVND (reference sequence). Losses at the gene ends were 4 bases for V and 1 base for J; bases not matched to a gene: 7. CDR3 length: 16 amino acids. The CDR3 region has the DNA TGTGCCAGTAGTACCCTTCCAGCGGGGGGCACAGATACGCAGTATTTT. Protein: CASSTLPAGGTDTQYF.

This rearrangement joins TRBV27 to TRBJ1-2; no reliable D call. This CDR3 has 13 residues. V was trimmed by 7 bases and J by 5 bases, leaving 14 bases between them. CDR1 MNHEY and CDR2 SMNVEV come from the germline V gene (reference sequence). The CDR3 DNA reads TGTGCCAGCACACCGGGATGGGAGTATGGCTACACCTTC. Its protein is CASTPGWEYGYTF.

CDR3 in DNA: TGTGCCTGGAGCCCTGGAGGGGCGCCTAGCCAGTTCTTC. It encodes CAWSPGGAPSQFF. This chain uses TRBV30 with TRBJ2-1; the D gene is possibly TRBD2 (6 bases). CDR3 length equals 13 residues. Germline V CDR1 and CDR2: GTSNPN, SVGIG (reference sequence). V lost 3 bases to trimming and J lost 13 bases, with 19 bases between them.

This chain links TRBV6-5 with TRBJ2-1, with no clear D. The CDR3 extends over 12 amino acids. Trimming shortened V by 7 bases and J by 2 bases, and 6 bases separated the two germline ends. The germline gives CDR1 MNHEY, CDR2 SVGAGI. The CDR3 nucleotides read TGTGCCAGCAACCAAGCCTACAATGAGCAGTTCTTC. Its translation: CASNQAYNEQFF.

V usage is TRBV18 and J usage is TRBJ1-4; unclear D gene. Germline V gives CDR1 KGHSH, CDR2 LQKENI. The CDR3 is 15 amino acids. Trimming pared 6 bases from V and 8 bases from J, leaving 19 bases between. The CDR3 is CASSYGYTPGEKLFF. For the CDR3, the DNA is TGTGCCAGCTCCTACGGGTATACCCCCGGAGAAAAACTGTTTTTT. Using reference TRBV18 and TRBJ1-4 for the parts outside the CDR3, the full variable domain is NAGVMQNPRHLVRRRGQEARLRCSPMKGHSHVYWYRQLPEEGLKFMVYLQKENIIDESGMPKERFSAEFPKEGPSILRIQQVVRGDSAAYFCASSYGYTPGEKLFFGSGTQLSVL.

J is TRBJ1-4 and V is TRBV2, with a tentative D call TRBD1 (5 bases). Germline V gene sequence: CDR1 SNHLY, CDR2 FYNNEI. V gave up 6 bases and J gave up 2 bases, with 19 bases separating them. The CDR3 is 17 residues long. The CDR3 region has the DNA TGTGCCAGCAGGCCCGGTGGGGGTGGGTTGACTAATGAAAAACTGTTTTTT. Translated, it gives CASRPGGGGLTNEKLFF. Filled out from reference TRBV2 and TRBJ1-4, the complete variable domain reads EPEVTQTPSHQVTQMGQEVILRCVPISNHLYFYWYRQILGQKVEFLVSFYNNEISEKSEIFDDQFSVERPDGSNFTLKIRSTKLEDSAMYFCASRPGGGGLTNEKLFFGSGTQLSVL.

Written as DNA, the CDR3 is TGTGCCAGCACCTCCGTGGGACTAGCCTCGAATGAGCAGTTCTTC. Encoded protein: CASTSVGLASNEQFF. This rearrangement joins TRBV5-8 to TRBJ2-1; TRBD2 agrees at 9 bases. Losses at the gene ends were 6 bases for V and 7 bases for J; bases not matched to a gene: 11. Germline-derived CDR1 and CDR2 are SGHTS and YDEGEE. This CDR3 region has 15 residues.

The V and J genes are TRBV21-1 and TRBJ2-7. TRBV21-1 is shown as a pseudogene. This CDR3 contains 13 residues. CDR3 nucleotide sequence: TGTGCCAGCAGCAAAGGAAGGGCTTCCGAGCAGTACTTC. Protein: CASSKGRASEQYF.

The rearrangement uses TRBV9 and TRBJ2-1; 13 bases align to TRBD2. The CDR3 covers 17 residues. V lost 4 bases, J lost 5 bases, and 9 bases stayed unmatched. The germline V gene encodes CDR1 SGDLS and CDR2 YYNGEE. The CDR3 loop reads CASSRTSGRAPDNEQFF. DNA of the CDR3: TGTGCCAGCAGCCGAACTAGCGGGAGGGCCCCGGACAATGAGCAGTTCTTC. Combining the CDR3 with reference TRBV9 and TRBJ2-1 gives the whole variable domain DSGVTQTPKHLITATGQRVTLRCSPRSGDLSVYWYQQSLDQGLQFLIQYYNGEERAKGNILERFSAQQFPDLHSELNLSSLELGDSALYFCASSRTSGRAPDNEQFFGPGTRLTVL.

The CDR3 reads CAISDPRGYNEQFF. CDR3 coding DNA: TGTGCCATCAGTGACCCGCGGGGTTACAATGAGCAGTTCTTC. The rearrangement joins TRBV10-3 to TRBJ2-1; tentative D call: TRBD2 (6 bases). Looked up from germline, CDR1 is ENHRY and CDR2 is SYGVKD. V was cut by 3 bases and J by 4 bases, with 10 bases left in between. The CDR3 extends over 14 amino acids.

This clone has more than one count but fewer than ten. The chain carries TRBV7-9 and TRBJ2-1; the D gene is possibly TRBD2 (6 bases). The CDR3 spans 14 residues. Germline loops: CDR1 SEHNR, CDR2 FQNEAQ (reference sequence). With 4 bases removed from V and 4 bases from J, the gap between germline ends came to 11 bases. CDR3 sequence reads: CASSSSGPYNEQFF. The CDR3 nucleotides are TGTGCCAGCAGCTCGAGCGGGCCTTACAATGAGCAGTTCTTC. Full variable domain (remainder filled in from reference TRBV7-9 and TRBJ2-1): DTGVSQNPRHKITKRGQNVTFRCDPISEHNRLYWYRQTLGQGPEFLTYFQNEAQLEKSRLLSDRFSAERPKGSFSTLEIQRTEQGDSAMYLCASSSSGPYNEQFFGPGTRLTVL.

This chain links TRBV10-3 with TRBJ1-2; D is undetermined. The CDR3 has 16 amino acids. Trimming left V 0 bases short and J 3 bases short, with 14 bases between. CDR1 and CDR2 from the germline V gene are ENHRY and SYGVKD. As DNA, the CDR3 is TGTGCCATCAGTGAGTCTGCAGCGACTAACTACTATGGCTACACCTTC. This gives the protein CAISESAATNYYGYTF.

This chain uses TRBV30 with TRBJ1-6, with D hard to call. V was clipped by 5 bases and J by 10 bases, with 15 bases between them. CDR3 length: 13 residues. The germline V gene has CDR1 GTSNPN and CDR2 SVGIG (reference sequence). CDR3 region: CAWCSQSGSPLHF. The CDR3 coding sequence is TGTGCCTGGTGCAGCCAGAGTGGCTCACCCCTCCACTTT. The whole variable domain, filled in from reference TRBV30 and TRBJ1-6, reads SQTIHQWPATLVQPVGSPLSLECTVEGTSNPNLYWYRQAAGRGLQLLFYSVGIGQISSEVPQNLSASRPQDRQFILSSKKLLLSDSGFYLCAWCSQSGSPLHFGNGTRLTVT.

The chain couples TRBV7-9 to TRBJ2-3, with 9 bases that match TRBD2. The CDR3 length is 18 residues. With 6 bases clipped from V and 2 bases from J, the junction kept 15 bases outside the gene matches. Germline V gives CDR1 SEHNR, CDR2 FQNEAQ (reference sequence). CDR3 region: CASRKKTSGSGTTDTQYF. In DNA, the CDR3 is TGTGCCAGCAGAAAGAAGACTAGCGGAAGTGGGACCACAGATACGCAGTATTTT.